The T cell receptor (beta chain) described here comes from a study of kidney transplant recipient with SARS-CoV-2 infection. This clonotype was counted ten times or more. With 7 bases clipped from V and 4 bases from J, the junction kept 6 bases outside the gene matches. The CDR3 spans 13 residues. The germline gives CDR1 MNHEY, CDR2 SVGEGT. TCRdb processed the reads anew with MiXCR; each CDR3 protein has one entry. The table has 250,000 or so distinct CDR3 sequences, about 30% seen once. The J gene is TRBJ2-7, the V gene TRBV6-2 or TRBV6-3; 8 positions agree with TRBD1. The sequences come from a blood sample, collected at baseline and between days 110 and 120 from a kidney transplant recipient. This TCR was recovered from a male patient aged 25 to 39 who had COVID-19 and was a kidney transplant recipient. Some T cells may have come from the graft donor. The CDR3 is CASMTGAKYEQYF. DNA for the CDR3: TGTGCCAGCATGACAGGGGCGAAGTACGAGCAGTACTTC.